One and the same sample provided the 31 T cell receptor beta chains below, sequenced in a study of T-cell reconstitution after alpha-beta-depleted transplantation in children. Unique molecular identifiers were incorporated when the TCRbeta library was constructed. TCRdb re-analysed the PCR reads in MiXCR, keeping a single row per CDR3 protein. The data show about 170,000 distinct CDR3 sequences, 11% seen once. Material: PBMCs, obtained before TCRalphabeta/CD19-depleted stem cell transplant. The source of these receptors is a boy aged 2-9 years with acute myeloid leukemia, due to receive a stem cell transplant.

This clonotype was seen many times. This sequence joins TRBV2 and TRBJ2-5; D call uncertain. Germline V CDR1 and CDR2: SNHLY, FYNNEI. V was cut by 6 bases and J by 5 bases, with 13 bases left in between. The CDR3 consists of 13 residues. The CDR3 is CASRRLTAETQYF. DNA of the CDR3: TGTGCCAGCAGGAGACTTACTGCGGAGACCCAGTACTTC.

The table lists this clonotype with many counts. The chain employs TRBV11-2 and TRBJ2-5, with a possible D match to TRBD1 (5 bases). CDR3 length: 13 amino acids. Germline-derived CDR1 and CDR2 are SGHAT and FQNNGV. V lost 6 bases to trimming and J lost 3 bases, with 11 bases between them. DNA of the CDR3: TGTGCCAGCAGACCCACAGGAAAAGAGACCCAGTACTTC. Translating it yields CASRPTGKETQYF.

In its sample, this clonotype was seen many times. V usage is TRBV20-1 and J usage is TRBJ2-1, with 7 bases that match TRBD2. Germline V CDR1 and CDR2: DFQATT, SNEGSKA (reference sequence). Germline trimming cut 3 bases from V and 0 bases from J; bases unmatched to any gene: 8. This CDR3 is built from 16 residues. Here the CDR3 DNA reads TGCAGTGCTAGCTCCTGGGAGGGGAGCTCCTACAATGAGCAGTTCTTC. Translating it yields CSASSWEGSSYNEQFF.

In this sample, this clonotype turned up many times. At one boundary the junction diverges from the germline segment, which might be a read error. The genes are TRBV28 and TRBJ1-5, with no clear D. CDR1 and CDR2 from the germline V gene are MDHEN and SYDVKM. The CDR3 is 14 amino acids. CDR3 DNA sequence: TGTGCCAGCAGCCAACGCTCGGCAATAGGTGTCTGGAATTTT. Translation: CASSQRSAIGVWNF.

This clonotype came up many times. The J gene is TRBJ2-7, the V gene TRBV7-3, with a possible D match to TRBD1 (6 bases). The germline V and J ends were trimmed by 4 bases and 5 bases, with 15 bases remaining between them. Germline CDR1 is SGHTA and CDR2 is FQGTGA. This CDR3 comprises 14 residues. Here the CDR3 DNA reads TGTGCCAGCAGCTCCACTGGACAGTTTCACGAGCAGTACTTC. Residues: CASSSTGQFHEQYF.

This clonotype appeared many times. The V gene is TRBV12-3 or TRBV12-4, the J gene TRBJ2-2; D ambiguous. Deletions cut 5 bases from V and 4 bases from J, with 17 bases between. This CDR3 region has 16 residues. The CDR3 region has the DNA TGTGCCAGCAGTCAGCAGAGTAGGGTCGGCACCGGGGAGCTGTTTTTT. It yields the protein CASSQQSRVGTGELFF.

The CDR3 loop is CASRVTEQGLGRSPLHF. CDR3 sequence (DNA): TGTGCCAGCAGAGTTACAGAACAGGGGTTGGGTCGTTCACCCCTCCACTTT. The rearrangement links TRBV6-1 to TRBJ1-6; 7 bases match TRBD1. The V gene end was trimmed by 6 bases and the J gene end by 9 bases; junction bases not matched to a gene: 17. Per the germline V gene, CDR1 is MNHNS and CDR2 is SASEGT. This CDR3 has 17 residues.

This clonotype was detected many times. CDR3 protein: CASSFRGTGELFF. The CDR3 DNA reads as TGTGCCAGCAGTTTTAGGGGGACCGGGGAGCTGTTTTTT. This chain links TRBV27 with TRBJ2-2, with TRBD1 as a possible D gene (6 bases). V was shortened by 3 bases and J by 5 bases, with 7 bases between the two germline ends. CDR3 length equals 13 residues. Looked up from germline, CDR1 is MNHEY and CDR2 is SMNVEV (reference sequence).

This clonotype has a count of ten or more. The chain recombines TRBV5-1 with TRBJ1-6; no clear D. Germline V gene data show CDR1 as SGHRS and CDR2 as YFSETQ. The V and J ends lost 0 bases and 7 bases respectively, with 11 bases between them. The CDR3 runs 15 residues. The CDR3 sequence: CASSLVPDMNSPLHF. The DNA of the CDR3 is TGCGCCAGCAGCTTGGTGCCGGATATGAATTCACCCCTCCACTTT.

This clonotype was observed many times. The V gene is TRBV27, the J gene TRBJ1-6; D is ambiguous. Germline V gene sequence: CDR1 MNHEY, CDR2 SMNVEV (reference sequence). This CDR3 has 12 residues. Trimming removed 3 bases from V and 6 bases from J, with 3 bases in between. In DNA form, the CDR3 reads TGTGCCAGCAGTTTGCTTAATTCACCCCTCCACTTT. This codes for CASSLLNSPLHF.

This clonotype occurred many times. V usage is TRBV9 and J usage is TRBJ1-2, with a weak D call TRBD1 (5 bases). The CDR3 is 12 amino acids. Germline values: CDR1 SGDLS, CDR2 YYNGEE. V was trimmed by 3 bases and J by 8 bases, leaving 11 bases between them. CDR3 residues: CASSDLRDGYTF. In DNA, the CDR3 is TGTGCCAGCAGCGACCTAAGGGACGGCTACACCTTC.

This clonotype was counted many times. The CDR3 here is CASTASPGRTDTQYF. CDR3 in DNA: TGTGCCAGCACAGCTTCTCCAGGTCGCACAGATACGCAGTATTTT. The J gene is TRBJ2-3, the V gene TRBV5-6; no clear D. Between the trimmed V and J ends, which lost 6 bases and 1 base, there was a span of 15 bases. CDR3 length equals 15 residues. Germline V gives CDR1 SGHDT, CDR2 YYEEEE. Looking up the rest from reference TRBV5-6 and TRBJ2-3 gives the full variable domain: DAGVTQSPTHLIKTRGQQVTLRCSPKSGHDTVSWYQQALGQGPQFIFQYYEEEERQRGNFPDRFSGHQFPNYSSELNVNALLLGDSALYLCASTASPGRTDTQYFGPGTRLTVL.

This clonotype was seen ten or more times. The V call is TRBV5-1, the J call TRBJ2-5; D is unclear. Deletions cut 1 base from V and 5 bases from J, with 12 bases between. The CDR3 covers 14 residues. Germline lookup yields CDR1 SGHRS and CDR2 YFSETQ. The CDR3 DNA reads as TGCGCCAGCAGCTTGCGCTCCCCCCACGAGACCCAGTACTTC. Its protein product is CASSLRSPHETQYF.

This clonotype came up many times. The rearrangement uses TRBV4-1 and TRBJ1-4; D remains ambiguous. The CDR3 spans 17 residues. Trimming cost V 0 bases and J 0 bases, with 11 bases left between them. CDR1 is MGHRA, CDR2 YSYEKL, per germline. The CDR3 coding sequence is TGCGCCAGCAGCCAAGATCACCGGCCAGCAACTAATGAAAAACTGTTTTTT. Translation gives CASSQDHRPATNEKLFF.

There are many counts of this clonotype. The V gene is TRBV4-2, the J gene TRBJ2-5, with D perhaps TRBD2 (7 bases). V was shortened by 2 bases and J by 0 bases, with 16 bases between the two germline ends. The CDR3 has 17 amino acids. Germline CDR1 and CDR2: LGHNA and YNFKEQ. In DNA form, the CDR3 reads TGTGCCAGCAGCCAATCCGGGGGGCTATCAAACCAAGAGACCCAGTACTTC. Translation: CASSQSGGLSNQETQYF.

This clonotype was observed many times. The CDR3 region has the DNA TGCGCCAGCAGCCCCGGGACTGGGTACACCGGGGAGCTGTTTTTT. It is translated as CASSPGTGYTGELFF. The gene calls are TRBV5-1 and TRBJ2-2; tentatively, D is TRBD2 (6 bases). The V gene lost 4 bases and the J gene lost 3 bases, with 13 bases spanning the gap. The CDR3 extends over 15 amino acids. Germline V gives CDR1 SGHRS, CDR2 YFSETQ.

This clonotype was counted many times. The rearrangement uses TRBV5-1 and TRBJ1-4; 8 bases are shared with TRBD1. Germline V gives CDR1 SGHRS, CDR2 YFSETQ. The CDR3 extends over 19 amino acids. The V gene end was trimmed by 0 bases and the J gene end by 6 bases; junction bases not matched to a gene: 16. The DNA for the CDR3 is TGCGCCAGCAGCTTGGATGGATTGGGACAGGTACTGCGGGATGAAAAACTGTTTTTT. Residues: CASSLDGLGQVLRDEKLFF.

Ten or more counts support this clonotype. J is TRBJ2-3 and V is TRBV7-8, with TRBD2 identical over 12 bases. V gave up 5 bases and J gave up 3 bases; unmatched junction bases: 6. Looked up from germline, CDR1 is SGHVS and CDR2 is FQNEAQ. This CDR3 has 16 amino acids. The CDR3: CASSQTSGRRTDTQYF. The CDR3 DNA follows: TGTGCCAGCAGCCAGACTAGCGGGAGAAGGACAGATACGCAGTATTTT.

At least ten counts were recorded for this clonotype. This chain uses TRBV4-2 with TRBJ2-2; TRBD2 might be the D (7 bases). The CDR3 runs 14 residues. CDR1 LGHNA and CDR2 YNFKEQ come from the germline V gene. V dropped 2 bases and J dropped 8 bases, with 12 bases sitting between them. In nucleotides, the CDR3 is TGTGCCAGCAGCCAAACGGGGGGCATGGGGGAGCTGTTTTTT. Its translation: CASSQTGGMGELFF.

This clonotype was seen a few times. This rearrangement joins TRBV30 to TRBJ1-6, with D perhaps matching TRBD1 (6 bases). V shed 4 bases and J shed 3 bases, with 16 bases lying between them. The CDR3 extends over 16 amino acids. The V gene's germline CDR1 is GTSNPN and CDR2 SVGIG (reference sequence). CDR3 loop: CAWKRDTQNYNSPLHF. CDR3 nucleotides: TGTGCCTGGAAGAGGGACACCCAGAACTATAATTCACCCCTCCACTTT.

This clonotype was detected many times. The chain links TRBV2 to TRBJ1-2, with a possible D match to TRBD1 (5 bases). Trimming took 2 bases from V and 8 from J, leaving 33 bases between them. The CDR3 totals 20 residues. CDR1 and CDR2 from the germline V gene are SNHLY and FYNNEI. CDR3 region: CASSERSGFLMGLAVDGYTF. DNA for the CDR3: TGTGCCAGCAGTGAACGTTCAGGGTTTCTAATGGGGCTCGCAGTGGACGGCTACACCTTC.

The chain carries TRBV12-3 or TRBV12-4 and TRBJ1-2, with 9 nucleotides matching TRBD1. The V gene end was trimmed by 5 bases and the J gene end by 12 bases; junction bases not matched to a gene: 16. The CDR3 has 15 amino acids. Written as DNA, the CDR3 is TGTGCCAGCAGTCTAACAACAGGGGGCGCGGAAGGCGACACCTTC. It encodes CASSLTTGGAEGDTF.

This clonotype came up many times. This chain's CDR3 is CSAYGLVGNTQYF. DNA for the CDR3: TGCAGCGCCTACGGACTAGTAGGGAATACGCAGTATTTT. V is TRBV29-1 and J is TRBJ2-3; TRBD2 matches 7 bases. The CDR3 is 13 amino acids. CDR1 and CDR2 (germline): SQVTM, ANQGSEA. V dropped 7 bases and J dropped 7; count of bases not matched to a gene: 11.

This clonotype showed up many times. The chain couples TRBV7-9 to TRBJ1-1, with TRBD1 as a possible D gene (6 bases). Germline lookup yields CDR1 SEHNR and CDR2 FQNEAQ (reference sequence). V lost 5 bases, J lost 5 bases, and 18 bases lay in between. The CDR3 runs 15 residues. The CDR3 region has the DNA TGTGCCAGCAGCACCTTATGGACAGCTCCGACTGAAGCTTTCTTT. Translating it yields CASSTLWTAPTEAFF.

Remarks on this clonotype: A much larger clone lies one base from this, so it may be a read error. The V call is TRBV7-8, the J call TRBJ1-2; 7 bases are a match to TRBD1. CDR3 size: 17 residues. Germline V gene data show CDR1 as SGHVS and CDR2 as FQNEAQ. The CDR3 protein is CTSSLGDRVNTNYGYTF. CDR3 nucleotide sequence: TGTACCAGCAGCTTAGGAGACAGGGTCAATACCAACTATGGCTACACCTTC. The entire variable domain, with the rest obtained from reference TRBV7-8 and TRBJ1-2, is as follows: GAGVSQSPRYKVAKRGQDVALRCDPISGHVSLFWYQQALGQGPEFLTYFQNEAQLDKSGLPSDRFFAERPEGSVSTLKIQRTQQEDSAVYLCTSSLGDRVNTNYGYTFGSGTRLTVV.

As to this clonotype: A much bigger clone sits one base away, suggesting this may be a read error. The chain uses TRBV12-3 or TRBV12-4 and TRBJ2-5; 8 positions match TRBD1. J was trimmed by 4 bases and V by 6 bases; bases with no gene match: 7. CDR3 length: 14 residues. The CDR3 region is CASSQDRERETQYF. The CDR3 DNA reads TGTGCCAGCAGCCAGGACAGGGAGCGAGAGACCCAGTACTTC.

The sample holds many counts of this clonotype. The chain couples TRBV6-1 to TRBJ1-5; 8 bases are shared with TRBD1. Germline CDR1 is MNHNS and CDR2 is SASEGT. V dropped 8 bases and J dropped 1; count of bases not matched to a gene: 16. The CDR3 is 18 amino acids. The chain's CDR3 is CASGNPAGGGKSNQPQHF. In DNA form, the CDR3 reads TGTGCCAGCGGCAATCCGGCAGGGGGCGGTAAAAGCAATCAGCCCCAGCATTTT.

The table lists this clonotype with many counts. V usage is TRBV28 and J usage is TRBJ2-3; no clear D gene. This CDR3 is 17 amino acids long. Germline V gene data show CDR1 as MDHEN and CDR2 as SYDVKM. V lost 3 bases to trimming and J lost 2 bases, with 18 bases between them. The CDR3 here is CASSFLENSPVTDTQYF. The DNA for the CDR3 is TGTGCCAGCAGTTTCTTAGAGAACAGTCCCGTCACAGATACGCAGTATTTT.

This clonotype was picked up many times. The J gene is TRBJ1-6, the V gene TRBV27; a weak D match, TRBD1 (6 bases). Trimming shortened V by 0 bases and J by 8 bases, and 11 bases separated the two germline ends. Germline V CDR1 and CDR2: MNHEY, SMNVEV (reference sequence). This CDR3 has 15 residues. In nucleotides, the CDR3 is TGTGCCAGCAGTTTATCGAGAGGGGGGGATTCACCCCTCCACTTT. This encodes CASSLSRGGDSPLHF.

This clonotype was detected many times. The V and J genes are TRBV28 and TRBJ2-6; possibly TRBD1 or TRBD2 for D (6 bases each). CDR3 length: 15 amino acids. Trimming removed 2 bases at V and 3 bases at J, with 8 bases between. Per germline, CDR1 MDHEN and CDR2 SYDVKM. In DNA, the CDR3 is TGTGCCAGCAGTTTACGGGGGCTTGGGGCCAACGTCCTGACTTTC. The encoded protein is CASSLRGLGANVLTF.

This clonotype appeared many times. The rearrangement joins TRBV7-9 to TRBJ2-3; TRBD2 matches 13 bases. This CDR3 spans 15 amino acids. Germline trimming cut 8 bases from V and 2 bases from J; bases unmatched to any gene: 4. Germline CDR1 SEHNR, CDR2 FQNEAQ (reference sequence). The CDR3 loop reads CASLLAGGPTDTQYF. The CDR3 nucleotides are TGTGCCAGCCTACTAGCGGGAGGGCCCACAGATACGCAGTATTTT.